These 23 T cell receptor beta chains originate from one sample sequenced in a study of T-cell reconstitution after alpha-beta-depleted transplantation in children. Unique molecular identifiers were incorporated during preparation of the TCRbeta library. TCRdb re-called the PCR reads with MiXCR, one entry per CDR3 protein. Counted here are 500,000 to 600,000 distinct CDR3 sequences, about a quarter occurring once; the ten biggest clones make up about 35%. Material: PBMCs, obtained before TCRalphabeta/CD19-depleted stem cell transplant. The receptors derive from a boy younger than two with Wiskott-Aldrich syndrome, due to receive a stem cell transplant.

This clonotype came up a few times. CDR3: CASSQGGDYSYEQYF. The CDR3 region has the DNA TGCGCCAGCAGCCAAGGCGGGGACTACTCCTACGAGCAGTACTTC. The chain is built from TRBV4-1 and TRBJ2-7; 7 nucleotides match TRBD2. Trimming removed 1 base from V and 0 bases from J; junction bases left unmatched: 3. The germline gives CDR1 MGHRA, CDR2 YSYEKL. This CDR3 has 15 residues.

This clonotype was counted a few times. The gene calls are TRBV5-1 and TRBJ2-1; 11 bases agree with TRBD1. This CDR3 is 15 amino acids long. CDR1 is SGHRS and CDR2 is YFSETQ in the germline V gene. Trimming took 5 bases from V and 5 from J; bases not matched to a gene: 6. The CDR3 nucleotides read TGCGCCAGCAGTGCCGGGACAGGGGGGGACAATGAGCAGTTCTTC. Translation gives CASSAGTGGDNEQFF.

This clonotype came up a few times. The V gene is TRBV7-9, the J gene TRBJ2-1; maybe TRBD1 (6 bases). V was pared by 8 bases and J by 3 bases, with 11 bases between. The CDR3 spans 13 residues. The germline gives CDR1 SEHNR, CDR2 FQNEAQ (reference sequence). CDR3 in DNA: TGTGCCAGCTTACAGACAGGCTACAATGAGCAGTTCTTC. This encodes CASLQTGYNEQFF.

The gene calls are TRBV3-1 and TRBJ2-1, with D perhaps matching TRBD2 (5 bases). Germline V gene sequence: CDR1 LGHDT, CDR2 YNNKEL (reference sequence). This CDR3 spans 12 amino acids. V shed 4 bases and J shed 12 bases, with 13 bases lying between them. CDR3: CASSPSLGRQFF. In nucleotides, the CDR3 is TGTGCCAGCAGCCCCTCTTTGGGGAGGCAGTTCTTC.

The chain couples TRBV12-3 or TRBV12-4 to TRBJ2-1; maybe TRBD2 (7 bases). The length of the CDR3 is 15 residues. The V end was cut by 6 bases, the J end by 6 bases, with 18 bases between. CDR3 loop: CASSLGQGRANEQFF. CDR3 nucleotide sequence: TGTGCCAGCAGCCTGGGTCAGGGGAGGGCCAATGAGCAGTTCTTC.

This clonotype has only a few counts. V usage is TRBV5-1 and J usage is TRBJ2-7, with 13 bases fitting TRBD2. From germline, CDR1 is SGHRS and CDR2 YFSETQ. The CDR3 has 15 amino acids. Trimming took 3 bases from V and 7 from J; bases not matched to a gene: 7. CDR3 protein: CASSYWTSGSLEQYF. The CDR3 bases are TGCGCCAGCAGCTACTGGACTAGCGGGAGTTTGGAGCAGTACTTC.

The chain recombines TRBV4-2 with TRBJ2-7; 9 nucleotides align to TRBD1. Germline values: CDR1 LGHNA, CDR2 YNFKEQ. The CDR3 loop spans 15 amino acids. Unmatched junction bases numbered 9, after V lost 3 bases and J lost 6 bases. Here the CDR3 reads CASSQAGTGSGEQYF. The CDR3 DNA sequence: TGTGCCAGCAGCCAGGCCGGGACAGGGTCTGGCGAGCAGTACTTC.

The chain uses TRBV20-1 and TRBJ2-7; D is perhaps TRBD1 (6 bases). This CDR3 comprises 13 residues. The V gene's germline CDR1 is DFQATT and CDR2 SNEGSKA (reference sequence). Trimming took off 7 bases at V and 3 bases at J, with 16 bases between the two ends. Here the CDR3 DNA reads TGCAGTGTCTGGGACACTCGATACTACGAGCAGTACTTC. Amino acid sequence: CSVWDTRYYEQYF.

The chain links TRBV25-1 to TRBJ2-4; D is uncertain. The CDR3 length is 17 residues. Germline CDR1 is MGHDK and CDR2 is SYGVNS. Trimming removed 3 bases from V and 2 bases from J, with 17 bases in between. CDR3 nucleotide sequence: TGTGCCAGCAGTGAGAAGTGGGGTGGCGGACCCAAAAACATTCAGTACTTC. It codes for CASSEKWGGGPKNIQYF.

This clonotype showed up many times. The genes are TRBV5-1 and TRBJ2-7; D might be TRBD1 (5 bases). With 5 bases removed from V and 3 bases from J, the gap between germline ends came to 9 bases. From germline, CDR1 is SGHRS and CDR2 YFSETQ. The CDR3 spans 12 residues. CDR3 in DNA: TGCGCCAGCAGGCAAGACAGCTACGAGCAGTACTTC. Protein product: CASRQDSYEQYF.

In its sample, this clonotype was seen many times. The V gene is TRBV5-1, the J gene TRBJ2-2; 9 bases are shared with TRBD1. This CDR3 contains 14 residues. Germline lookup yields CDR1 SGHRS and CDR2 YFSETQ. J lost 2 bases, V lost 7 bases, and 3 bases had no gene match. The CDR3 DNA is TGCGCCAGCGGGACAGGGCCTAACACCGGGGAGCTGTTTTTT. Encoded protein: CASGTGPNTGELFF.

The table lists this clonotype with a few counts. This sequence joins TRBV5-1 and TRBJ1-1; D is undetermined. Between the trimmed V and J ends, which lost 0 bases and 7 bases, there was a span of 10 bases. Germline V gives CDR1 SGHRS, CDR2 YFSETQ. There are 13 residues in the CDR3. CDR3 amino acids: CASSLAGLGEAFF. The CDR3 DNA reads TGCGCCAGCAGCTTGGCCGGACTGGGTGAAGCTTTCTTT.

A few counts support this clonotype. This chain connects TRBV27 to TRBJ2-1; D is ambiguous. The CDR3 spans 15 residues. Trimming removed 2 bases at V and 4 bases at J, with 12 bases between. Germline CDR1 reads MNHEY; CDR2 reads SMNVEV (reference sequence). CDR3 protein: CASSLLRAPYNEQFF. DNA for the CDR3: TGTGCCAGCAGTTTACTTAGAGCCCCTTACAATGAGCAGTTCTTC.

A remark on this clonotype: The junction and the germline gene differ at one end; a read error may be behind it. The chain uses TRBV5-1 and TRBJ2-1, with TRBD2 identical over 14 bases. The CDR3 is made up of 16 amino acids. The V gene's germline CDR1 is SGHRS and CDR2 YFSETQ. The CDR3 reads CASSLGTSGRFLGGVF. The CDR3 nucleotides are TGCGCCAGCAGCTTGGGGACTAGCGGGAGGTTCCTGGGAGGTGTCTTC.

The chain couples TRBV7-3 to TRBJ2-5, with a possible D match to TRBD2 (6 bases). Germline V gene sequence: CDR1 SGHTA, CDR2 FQGTGA. The CDR3 has 15 amino acids. V was cut by 5 bases and J by 5 bases, with 18 bases left in between. The CDR3 DNA is TGTGCCAGCAGCCCCTTCGCGGGACTCGGGGAGACCCAGTACTTC. Translated: CASSPFAGLGETQYF.

The V call is TRBV5-1, the J call TRBJ2-7, with TRBD2 identical over 10 bases. This CDR3 is 15 amino acids long. After removal of 4 bases from V and 0 bases from J, the junction contained 4 bases not matched to a gene. CDR1 and CDR2 (germline): SGHRS, YFSETQ. The CDR3 sequence is CASSKTSGVSYEQYF. The CDR3 bases are TGCGCCAGCAGCAAAACTAGCGGGGTCTCCTACGAGCAGTACTTC.

In this sample, this clonotype turned up a few times. The V gene is TRBV10-1, the J gene TRBJ2-7; a weak D match, TRBD2 (5 bases). The CDR3 spans 14 residues. V dropped 3 bases and J dropped 4 bases, with 13 bases sitting between them. Per germline, CDR1 WNHNN and CDR2 SYGVQD (reference sequence). Here the CDR3 reads CASSDSGSRYEQYF. As DNA, the CDR3 is TGCGCCAGCAGTGATTCGGGATCCCGGTACGAGCAGTACTTC.

This clonotype was detected only a few times. V is TRBV12-3 or TRBV12-4 and J is TRBJ1-4; D remains ambiguous. Trimming left V 5 bases short and J 10 bases short, with 11 bases between. There are 12 residues in the CDR3. CDR3 protein: CASSPRVGKLFF. The CDR3 DNA reads as TGTGCCAGCAGTCCCCGTGTGGGAAAACTGTTTTTT.

This rearrangement joins TRBV7-2 to TRBJ1-5; D is ambiguous. The CDR3 length is 15 residues. Trimming removed 0 bases from V and 0 bases from J, with 6 bases in between. Germline loops: CDR1 SGHTA, CDR2 FQGNSA. Here the CDR3 reads CASSLAVYSNQPQHF. In DNA form, the CDR3 reads TGTGCCAGCAGCTTAGCCGTTTATAGCAATCAGCCCCAGCATTTT.

V gene TRBV3-1 combines with J gene TRBJ1-2; D is undetermined. Germline CDR1 reads LGHDT; CDR2 reads YNNKEL (reference sequence). This CDR3 spans 13 amino acids. Trimming stripped 0 bases from V and 8 bases from J, with 10 bases between. The CDR3 loop reads CASSQDGVRGYTF. For the CDR3, the DNA is TGTGCCAGCAGCCAAGATGGGGTACGGGGCTACACCTTC.

The chain has TRBV5-1 and TRBJ2-7, with 11 bases fitting TRBD1. The V and J ends lost 4 bases and 6 bases, in that order; junction bases with no gene match: 6. This CDR3 has 14 residues. Germline CDR1 SGHRS, CDR2 YFSETQ. CDR3 loop: CASSQGQGVREQYF. The DNA for the CDR3 is TGCGCCAGCAGCCAGGGACAGGGGGTACGCGAGCAGTACTTC.

The chain couples TRBV6-5 to TRBJ1-6; no definite D call. CDR3 length: 14 residues. V lost 2 bases, J lost 8 bases, and 10 bases lay in between. Germline assignment: CDR1 MNHEY and CDR2 SVGAGI. The CDR3 coding sequence is TGTGCCAGCAGTTACGGCAGTACGGATTCACCCCTCCACTTT. Translation gives CASSYGSTDSPLHF.

The V call is TRBV28, the J call TRBJ1-2; D is uncertain. CDR3 length: 12 residues. Germline V gene data show CDR1 as MDHEN and CDR2 as SYDVKM. V was shortened by 5 bases and J by 4 bases, with 8 bases between the two germline ends. In DNA, the CDR3 is TGTGCCAGCAGTGGAGGGCCCTATGGCTACACCTTC. It is translated as CASSGGPYGYTF.